This TCR beta chain was sequenced during a study of cytomegalovirus exposure and HLA in healthy donors. Using immunoSEQ multiplex PCR, the repertoire was profiled, and TCRdb retains in-frame clones only, with some absent. The table lists over 60,000 clones, around 96% of them singletons. The V gene's germline CDR1 is LGHNA and CDR2 YSLEER. This CDR3 contains 15 residues. The TCR comes from a woman aged 18-29 years in good health and CMV-seropositive. V gene TRBV4-3 combines with J gene TRBJ2-5; tentatively, D is TRBD1 or TRBD2 (5 bases each). The DNA end lines up better with TRBJ2-7; the J call may be wrong. The sequenced sample was PBMCs. The CDR3 nucleotides are TGCGCCAGCAGCCCGGCAGTGGGACGGGACTACGAGCAGTACTTC. Residues: CASSPAVGRDYEQYF.